One and the same sample provided the 19 T cell receptor beta chains below, sequenced in a study of T cells in Graves' hyperthyroidism and ophthalmopathy. From RNA transcripts, TCR beta CDR3 regions were amplified. In the first-round RT-PCR of the TCR CDR3, the HTBI primer set was used. Using its own MiXCR run on the multiplex PCR reads, TCRdb lists one record per CDR3 protein. The data show about 720,000 distinct CDR3 sequences, around 20% seen once. The sample consisted of blood. Every receptor here comes from a woman between 45 and 60 years old with Graves' hyperthyroidism that later progressed to Graves' ophthalmopathy.

The rearrangement joins TRBV4-1 to TRBJ2-1; 8 nucleotides line up with TRBD1. The germline V gene has CDR1 MGHRA and CDR2 YSYEKL. This CDR3 spans 20 amino acids. V lost 2 bases to trimming and J lost 0 bases; unmatched junction nucleotides: 15. CDR3: CASSQTRGQGRLVSYNEQFF. Here the CDR3 DNA reads TGCGCCAGCAGCCAAACACGAGGACAGGGAAGGTTAGTCTCCTACAATGAGCAGTTCTTC.

This clonotype was seen ten or more times. The chain has TRBV5-1 and TRBJ2-3; D is perhaps TRBD1 (6 bases). The length of the CDR3 is 13 residues. Germline V CDR1 and CDR2: SGHRS, YFSETQ. V was pared by 4 bases and J by 5 bases, with 11 bases between. The CDR3 loop is CASSPLQGDTQYF. The CDR3 region has the DNA TGCGCCAGCAGCCCACTACAGGGAGATACGCAGTATTTT.

The chain combines TRBV4-2 with TRBJ1-5; 7 positions match TRBD1. V shed 5 bases and J 0 bases; nucleotides not matched to a gene: 7. The V gene's germline CDR1 is LGHNA and CDR2 YNFKEQ. CDR3 length: 16 amino acids. The CDR3 DNA follows: TGTGCCAGCAGCGCAGGACAGGAATATAGCAATCAGCCCCAGCATTTT. This encodes CASSAGQEYSNQPQHF.

This clonotype was counted a few times. This chain links TRBV4-1 with TRBJ2-4; D gene unclear. The CDR3 runs to 16 residues. Deletions cut 1 base from V and 0 bases from J, with 10 bases between. CDR1 and CDR2 (germline): MGHRA, YSYEKL. CDR3 residues: CASSQGRDQAKNIQYF. CDR3 sequence (DNA): TGCGCCAGCAGCCAAGGTCGCGACCAAGCCAAAAACATTCAGTACTTC.

With respect to this clonotype: This may stem from a read error, because a much larger clone lies one nucleotide away. The chain is built from TRBV18 and TRBJ2-2, with TRBD1 matching over 9 bases. CDR1 and CDR2 (germline): KGHSH, LQKENI. The CDR3 is made up of 15 amino acids. The CDR3 here is CASSSGQGNTGEPFF. The CDR3 DNA reads TGTGCCAGCTCATCGGGACAGGGTAACACCGGGGAGCCGTTTTTT.

This clonotype came up many times. The genes are TRBV20-1 and TRBJ2-7, with TRBD1 matching over 7 bases. Unmatched junction bases numbered 11, after V lost 5 bases and J lost 4 bases. The CDR3 extends over 14 amino acids. Per the germline V gene, CDR1 is DFQATT and CDR2 is SNEGSKA (reference sequence). CDR3 sequence reads: CSAGQEDRAYEQYF. CDR3 bases: TGCAGTGCTGGACAGGAAGACAGGGCTTACGAGCAGTACTTC.

The sample holds a few counts of this clonotype. The V and J genes are TRBV12-3 or TRBV12-4 and TRBJ1-6; the D is unclear. The CDR3 runs 14 residues. The V gene lost 2 bases and the J gene lost 2 bases, with 4 bases spanning the gap. Here the CDR3 reads CASSLFPYNSPLHF. CDR3 DNA: TGTGCCAGCAGTTTATTTCCCTATAATTCACCCCTCCACTTT.

J is TRBJ2-4 and V is TRBV20-1; D is perhaps TRBD1 (6 bases). Trimming left V 3 bases short and J 6 bases short, with 15 bases between. This CDR3 has 14 residues. The germline V gene has CDR1 DFQATT and CDR2 SNEGSKA (reference sequence). For the CDR3, the DNA is TGCAGTGCTAGTGATCAGGGGCCATTAAACATTCAGTACTTC. This translates into CSASDQGPLNIQYF.

In this sample, this clonotype turned up a few times. This chain joins TRBV11-2 and TRBJ1-2, with D hard to call. The CDR3 contains 12 residues. Germline V gives CDR1 SGHAT, CDR2 FQNNGV. V was clipped by 5 bases and J by 7 bases, with 11 bases between them. The CDR3 DNA sequence: TGTGCCAGCAGCACGGACGGTCTTGGCTACACCTTC. Amino acids: CASSTDGLGYTF. Together with reference TRBV11-2 and TRBJ1-2, the CDR3 gives the full variable domain: EAGVAQSPRYKIIEKRQSVAFWCNPISGHATLYWYQQILGQGPKLLIQFQNNGVVDDSQLPKDRFSAERLKGVDSTLKIQPAKLEDSAVYLCASSTDGLGYTFGSGTRLTVV.

About this clonotype: Given a much more abundant clone one base away, this may be a read error. In DNA form, the CDR3 reads TGCAGTGCTAGAGCCCTCCCGGGACAACCTGAAGCTTTCTTT. Translation gives CSARALPGQPEAFF. This chain uses TRBV20-1 with TRBJ1-1, with D possibly TRBD1 on 6 matching bases. V was shortened by 1 base and J by 6 bases, with 15 bases between the two germline ends. Germline CDR1 is DFQATT and CDR2 is SNEGSKA (reference sequence). The CDR3 is 14 amino acids.

The rearrangement joins TRBV5-1 to TRBJ2-1; TRBD2 agrees at 11 bases. The germline V gene has CDR1 SGHRS and CDR2 YFSETQ. The V and J ends lost 2 bases and 9 bases, in that order; junction bases with no gene match: 7. There are 15 residues in the CDR3. CDR3 in amino acids: CASSFGPTSGTEQFF. For the CDR3, the DNA is TGCGCCAGCAGCTTCGGACCGACTAGCGGGACTGAGCAGTTCTTC. Full variable domain (outside the CDR3, taken from reference TRBV5-1 and TRBJ2-1): KAGVTQTPRYLIKTRGQQVTLSCSPISGHRSVSWYQQTPGQGLQFLFEYFSETQRNKGNFPGRFSGRQFSNSRSEMNVSTLELGDSALYLCASSFGPTSGTEQFFGPGTRLTVL.

This clonotype turned up a few times. The CDR3 loop reads CSARPRGRAGELFF. CDR3 DNA sequence: TGCAGTGCTAGACCCAGGGGGCGTGCCGGGGAGCTGTTTTTT. The J gene is TRBJ2-2, the V gene TRBV20-1; 8 bases agree with TRBD1. The CDR3 runs 14 residues. The germline V gene encodes CDR1 DFQATT and CDR2 SNEGSKA (reference sequence). After removal of 2 bases from V and 6 bases from J, the junction contained 5 bases not matched to a gene.

Ten or more counts support this clonotype. Written as DNA, the CDR3 is TGTGCCAGCAGATATTCGGGGAGACAAGAGACCCAGTACTTC. This encodes CASRYSGRQETQYF. The chain recombines TRBV5-4 with TRBJ2-5, with D perhaps matching TRBD2 (5 bases). The CDR3 runs to 14 residues. Trimming took off 5 bases at V and 2 bases at J, with 13 bases between the two ends. Looked up from germline, CDR1 is SGHNT and CDR2 is YYREEE (reference sequence).

This clonotype was observed a few times. The rearrangement uses TRBV7-9 and TRBJ1-1; no clear D gene. The CDR3 is 15 amino acids. Germline V gives CDR1 SEHNR, CDR2 FQNEAQ (reference sequence). With 0 bases removed from V and 0 bases from J, the gap between germline ends came to 8 bases. Here the CDR3 reads CASSLARGLNTEAFF. CDR3 coding DNA: TGTGCCAGCAGCTTAGCCCGAGGGTTGAACACTGAAGCTTTCTTT.

This clonotype was seen ten or more times. This chain joins TRBV30 and TRBJ2-1, with 11 bases that match TRBD2. The germline gives CDR1 GTSNPN, CDR2 SVGIG (reference sequence). This CDR3 spans 15 amino acids. V lost 0 bases to trimming and J lost 13 bases; unmatched junction nucleotides: 11. CDR3 DNA: TGTGCCTGGAGTGTTACTCCCGGGACTAGCGGATCTCAGTTCTTC. This gives the protein CAWSVTPGTSGSQFF.

This clonotype was counted many times. The chain combines TRBV12-3 or TRBV12-4 with TRBJ1-2; the D is unclear. The CDR3 totals 14 residues. V shed 5 bases and J shed 4 bases, with 14 bases lying between them. The CDR3 protein is CASSLRTALYGYTF. The CDR3 DNA reads TGTGCCAGCAGTCTCAGGACTGCTCTCTATGGCTACACCTTC.

The rearrangement uses TRBV10-3 and TRBJ1-2; D is possibly TRBD1 (5 bases). From germline, CDR1 is ENHRY and CDR2 SYGVKD. V gave up 10 bases and J gave up 0 bases, with 12 bases separating them. The CDR3 has 13 residues. This chain's CDR3 is CATQQTANYGYTF. In DNA form, the CDR3 reads TGTGCCACTCAACAGACAGCTAACTATGGCTACACCTTC.

The rearrangement joins TRBV20-1 to TRBJ1-2, with 11 positions matching TRBD1. V gave up 6 bases and J gave up 7 bases; unmatched junction bases: 13. The germline gives CDR1 DFQATT, CDR2 SNEGSKA (reference sequence). The CDR3 covers 15 residues. CDR3 amino acids: CSATPPDRGLFGYTF. As DNA, the CDR3 is TGCAGTGCCACCCCACCGGACAGGGGGCTGTTTGGCTACACCTTC.

This clonotype was detected ten times or more. The V call is TRBV20-1, the J call TRBJ1-1; D perhaps matches TRBD1 (5 bases). The CDR3 length is 12 residues. The germline gives CDR1 DFQATT, CDR2 SNEGSKA (reference sequence). The ends were cut back, 3 bases at V and 5 bases at J, with 10 bases in the middle. CDR3 nucleotides: TGCAGTGCTAGCAGGGAAGGGACTGAAGCTTTCTTT. It codes for CSASREGTEAFF.